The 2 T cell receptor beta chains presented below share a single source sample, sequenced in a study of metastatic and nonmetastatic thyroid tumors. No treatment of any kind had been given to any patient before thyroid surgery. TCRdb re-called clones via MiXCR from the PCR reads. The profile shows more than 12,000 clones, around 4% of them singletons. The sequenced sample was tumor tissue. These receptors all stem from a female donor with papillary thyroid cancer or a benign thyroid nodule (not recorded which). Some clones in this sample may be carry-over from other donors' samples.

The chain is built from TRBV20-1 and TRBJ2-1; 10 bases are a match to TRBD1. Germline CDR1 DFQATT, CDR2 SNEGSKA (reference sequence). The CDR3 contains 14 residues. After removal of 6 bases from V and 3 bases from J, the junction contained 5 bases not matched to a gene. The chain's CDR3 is CSAVGDRGYNEQFF. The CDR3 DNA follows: TGCAGTGCCGTCGGGGACAGGGGCTACAATGAGCAGTTCTTC.

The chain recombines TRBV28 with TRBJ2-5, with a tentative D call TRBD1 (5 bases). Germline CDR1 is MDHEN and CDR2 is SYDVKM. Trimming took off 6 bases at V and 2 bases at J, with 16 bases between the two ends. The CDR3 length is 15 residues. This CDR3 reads CASRIQGPLQETQYF. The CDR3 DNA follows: TGTGCCAGCAGAATCCAGGGTCCCCTACAAGAGACCCAGTACTTC.